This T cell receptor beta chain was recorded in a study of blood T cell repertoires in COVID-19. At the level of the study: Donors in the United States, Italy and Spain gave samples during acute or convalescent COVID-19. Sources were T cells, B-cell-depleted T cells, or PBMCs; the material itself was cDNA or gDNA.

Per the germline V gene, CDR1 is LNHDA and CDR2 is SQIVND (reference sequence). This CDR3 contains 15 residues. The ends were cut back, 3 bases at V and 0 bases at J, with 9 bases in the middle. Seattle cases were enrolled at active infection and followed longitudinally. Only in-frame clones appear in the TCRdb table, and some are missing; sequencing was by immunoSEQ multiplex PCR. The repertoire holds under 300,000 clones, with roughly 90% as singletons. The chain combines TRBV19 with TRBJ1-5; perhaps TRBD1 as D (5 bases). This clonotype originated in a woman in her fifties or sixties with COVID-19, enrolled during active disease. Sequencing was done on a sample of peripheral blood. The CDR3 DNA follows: TGTGCCAGTAGTATTGGGGCGTATAGCAATCAGCCCCAGCATTTT. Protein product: CASSIGAYSNQPQHF.